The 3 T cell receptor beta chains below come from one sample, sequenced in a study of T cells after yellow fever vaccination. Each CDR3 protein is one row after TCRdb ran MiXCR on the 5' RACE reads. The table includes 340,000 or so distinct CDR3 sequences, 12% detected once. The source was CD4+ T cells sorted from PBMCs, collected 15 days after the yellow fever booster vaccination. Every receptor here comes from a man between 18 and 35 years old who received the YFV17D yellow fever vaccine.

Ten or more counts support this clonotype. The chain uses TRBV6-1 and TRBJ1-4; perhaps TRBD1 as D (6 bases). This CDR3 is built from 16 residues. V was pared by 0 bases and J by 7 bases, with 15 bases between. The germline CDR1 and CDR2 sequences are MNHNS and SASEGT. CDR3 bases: TGTGCCAGCAGTGAAGCGATCAGCAGGGGAGGTGAAAAACTGTTTTTT. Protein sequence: CASSEAISRGGEKLFF.

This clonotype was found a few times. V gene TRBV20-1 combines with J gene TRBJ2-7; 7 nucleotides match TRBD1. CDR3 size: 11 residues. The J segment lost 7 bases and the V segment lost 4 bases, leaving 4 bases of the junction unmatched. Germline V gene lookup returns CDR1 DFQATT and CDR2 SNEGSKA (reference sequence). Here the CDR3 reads CSATQGPEQYV. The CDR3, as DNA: TGCAGTGCTACACAGGGGCCGGAGCAGTACGTC.

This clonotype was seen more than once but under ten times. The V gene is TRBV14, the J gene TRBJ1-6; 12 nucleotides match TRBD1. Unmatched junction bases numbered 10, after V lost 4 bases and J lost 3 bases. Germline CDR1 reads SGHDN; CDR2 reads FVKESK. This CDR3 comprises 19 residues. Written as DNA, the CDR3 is TGTGCCAGCAGCCTCCGGGACAGGGGGCTTTTCGGCTATAATTCACCCCTCCACTTT. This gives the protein CASSLRDRGLFGYNSPLHF. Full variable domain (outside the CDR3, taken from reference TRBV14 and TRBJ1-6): EAGVTQFPSHSVIEKGQTVTLRCDPISGHDNLYWYRRVMGKEIKFLLHFVKESKQDESGMPNNRFLAERTGGTYSTLKVQPAELEDSGVYFCASSLRDRGLFGYNSPLHFGNGTRLTVT.